These T cell receptor beta chains were read from a single sample in a study of technical replicates of blood from a handful of donors. TCRdb's table, derived via immunoSEQ multiplex PCR, lists solely in-frame clones and lacks some. The sample contains roughly 100,000 clones, approximately 96% of which appear only once. The sample taken for sequencing was T cells isolated from PBMCs. The receptors were sampled from a human donor in good health. The conserved cysteine and the conserved F or W are not part of the CDR3 here.

v_call	j_call	cdr3_aa
TRBV5-4	TRBJ2-3	ASIGGDTQY
TRBV25-1	TRBJ1-3	ASRGQGEAGNTIY
TRBV7-2	TRBJ2-1	ASSYIPGQGIQKF
TRBV7-7	TRBJ2-2	ASSPGTGNTGELF
TRBV9	TRBJ2-7	ASSAGDRASSYEQY
TRBV6-5	TRBJ2-7	ASSPLAELPYEQY
TRBV6-5	TRBJ1-2	ASRTPNYGYT
TRBV29-1	TRBJ2-5	SVDETGAQETQY
TRBV27	TRBJ1-5	ASSLYQGNQPQH
TRBV14	TRBJ2-5	ASSRVQETQY
TRBV19	TRBJ2-3	ASTLSYSARGDTQY
TRBV4-1	TRBJ2-5	ANSQVTGYQETQY
TRBV19	TRBJ2-5	ASSIGTGTSGGLETQY
TRBV9	TRBJ1-4	ASSSRQGGIYEKLF
TRBV7-7	TRBJ2-4	ASSLAISPAKNIQY
TRBV19	TRBJ2-7	ASSLRDEQY
TRBV10-2	TRBJ2-1	ASSEAITSGRVSYNEQF
TRBV9	TRBJ1-5	ASSVGVLGNQPQH
TRBV6-5	TRBJ1-2	ASSYSLEFNYGYT
TRBV6-1	TRBJ2-7	ASRWRGQVYEQY
TRBV5-1	TRBJ2-7	ASSLRTGSYEQY
TRBV4-3	TRBJ1-1	ASSQEGRRRAEAF
TRBV6-5	TRBJ1-1	ASSYTGNTEAF
TRBV30	TRBJ1-5	AWSRGGQPQH
TRBV11-3	TRBJ2-3	ASSLREGPTDTQY
TRBV6-5	TRBJ2-1	ASSRGLNEQF
TRBV30	TRBJ2-7	AWSDREEAGEDNYEQY
TRBV7-3	TRBJ2-2	ASSFGLAGGTGELF
TRBV10-3	TRBJ2-7	AIGGLNNYEQY